The clone carrying this T cell receptor (beta chain) ranks as medium-sized (0.01 to 0.1%). Its specificity is not known. The repertoire came from unfractionated whole blood and reflected all unsorted peripheral T cells. The J segment lost 1 base and the V segment lost 3 bases, leaving 0 bases of the junction unmatched. CDR3 length: 15 amino acids. Per the germline V gene, CDR1 is LNHDA and CDR2 is SQIVND (reference sequence). The data originate from a study of HIV-infected patients and healthy controls. General study points: During therapy, HIV-associated CDR3s fell significantly in frequency, while CMV-associated CDR3s did not change significantly. No HLA typing of donors was done in this study. HIV-infected repertoires had significantly higher mean Gini indices than controls, possibly reflecting oligoclonality.

Reverse transcription used 450 to 500 ng RNA and constant-region primers for alpha and beta. Each of the alpha and beta chains got its own library through chain-specific third strand synthesis with indices. TCRdb re-analysed the 5' RACE reads in MiXCR, keeping a single row per CDR3 protein. Found here are 4,500 to 7,000 distinct CDR3 sequences, about a tenth of them singletons; the top ten hold about an eighth. The rearrangement uses TRBV19 and TRBJ2-6; 7 bases line up with TRBD1. This specimen was blood, taken before antiretroviral therapy. This clonotype originated in an adult with HIV infection. The CDR3 reads CASSMDRSGANVLTF. Written as DNA, the CDR3 is TGTGCCAGTAGTATGGACAGGTCTGGGGCCAACGTCCTGACTTTC.